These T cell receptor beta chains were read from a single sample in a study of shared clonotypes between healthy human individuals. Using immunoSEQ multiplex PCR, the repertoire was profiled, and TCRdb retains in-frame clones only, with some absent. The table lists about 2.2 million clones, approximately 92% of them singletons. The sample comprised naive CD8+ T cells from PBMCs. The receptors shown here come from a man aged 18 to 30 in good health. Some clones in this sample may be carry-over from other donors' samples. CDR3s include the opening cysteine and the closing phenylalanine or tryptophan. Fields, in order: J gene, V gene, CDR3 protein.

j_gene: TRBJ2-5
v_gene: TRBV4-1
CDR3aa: CASSPRVQETQYF

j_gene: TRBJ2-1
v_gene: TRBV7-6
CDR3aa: CASSSSGSYNEQFF

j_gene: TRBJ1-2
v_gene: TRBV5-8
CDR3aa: CASRGSQGMIYGYTF

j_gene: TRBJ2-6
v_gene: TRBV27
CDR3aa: CASSLTPLAVTSGANVLTF

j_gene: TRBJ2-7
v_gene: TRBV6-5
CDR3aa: CASSPSGGGYEQYF

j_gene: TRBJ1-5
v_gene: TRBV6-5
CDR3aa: CASSVTGEPPQHF

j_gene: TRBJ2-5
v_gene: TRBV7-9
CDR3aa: CASRLSSGQETQYF

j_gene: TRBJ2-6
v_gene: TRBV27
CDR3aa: CASSLGTGGFSGANVLTF

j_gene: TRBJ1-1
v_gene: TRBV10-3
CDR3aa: CAIRRDSGEAFF

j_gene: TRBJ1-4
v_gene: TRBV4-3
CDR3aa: CASSRWDTNEKLFF

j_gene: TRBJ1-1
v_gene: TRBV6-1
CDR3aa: CASSASRTGNTEAFF

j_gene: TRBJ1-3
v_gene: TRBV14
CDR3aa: CASSQGHLGVPGNTIYF

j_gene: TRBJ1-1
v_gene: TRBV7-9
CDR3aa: CASSLPGGTEAFF

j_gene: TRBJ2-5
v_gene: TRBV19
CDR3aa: CASSTAGLAVQGTQYF

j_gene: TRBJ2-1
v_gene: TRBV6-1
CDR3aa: CASSEGLSPYNEQFF

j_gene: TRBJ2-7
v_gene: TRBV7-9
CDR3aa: CASSQGRARGEQYF

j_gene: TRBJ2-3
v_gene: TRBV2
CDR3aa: CASSEASSGKDTQYF

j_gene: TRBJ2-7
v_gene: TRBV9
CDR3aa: CASSASGIAAEQYF

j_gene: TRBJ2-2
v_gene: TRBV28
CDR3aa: CASSLLRGGFPSELFF

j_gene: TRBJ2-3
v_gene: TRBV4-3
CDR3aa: CASSQERVRDTQYF

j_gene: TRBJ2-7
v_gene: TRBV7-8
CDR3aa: CASSPRGHEQYF

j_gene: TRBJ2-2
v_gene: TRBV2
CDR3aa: CASSRGGELFF